What follows are 15 T cell receptor beta chains derived from one specimen sequenced in a study of blood T cell repertoires in COVID-19. Method: immunoSEQ multiplex PCR; TCRdb's copy keeps in-frame clones and lacks some. The table lists about 85,000 clones, almost 90% of them singletons. The sequenced material came from peripheral blood. These receptors all stem from a woman aged 80 or older with active or convalescent COVID-19.

The chain combines TRBV3-1 (or the pseudogene TRBV3-2) with TRBJ1-3; D call uncertain. In germline, CDR1 is LGHDT, CDR2 YNNKEL (reference sequence). Deletions cut 5 bases from V and 6 bases from J, with 8 bases between. The CDR3 covers 12 residues. The CDR3 nucleotides are TGTGCCAGCAGCTCCCCCATAAACACCATATATTTT. It yields the protein CASSSPINTIYF.

V is TRBV7-2 and J is TRBJ2-6, with D tentatively TRBD1 (5 bases). V was clipped by 7 bases and J by 2 bases, with 15 bases between them. The CDR3 covers 16 residues. Germline CDR1 is SGHTA and CDR2 is FQGNSA. The CDR3 protein is CASTARRGAGANVLTF. As DNA, the CDR3 is TGTGCCAGCACCGCTCGAAGGGGCGCTGGGGCCAACGTCCTGACTTTC.

The chain has TRBV19 and TRBJ2-3, with D perhaps TRBD1 (6 bases). CDR1 is LNHDA and CDR2 is SQIVND in the germline V gene (reference sequence). This CDR3 comprises 15 residues. Trimming removed 4 bases from V and 0 bases from J, with 11 bases in between. The CDR3, as DNA: TGTGCCAGTAGTACCGGACAGATTAGCACAGATACGCAGTATTTT. This translates into CASSTGQISTDTQYF. The entire variable domain, with the rest obtained from reference TRBV19 and TRBJ2-3, is as follows: DGGITQSPKYLFRKEGQNVTLSCEQNLNHDAMYWYRQDPGQGLRLIYYSQIVNDFQKGDIAEGYSVSREKKESFPLTVTSAQKNPTAFYLCASSTGQISTDTQYFGPGTRLTVL.

This rearrangement joins TRBV6-2 or TRBV6-3 to TRBJ2-1; the match to TRBD2 covers 9 bases. The CDR3 has 16 residues. The germline V gene has CDR1 MNHEY and CDR2 SVGEGT. The junction had 6 bases not matched to a gene; V was cut back by 1 base and J by 5 bases. This chain's CDR3 is CASSYWAREGHNEQFF. In DNA, the CDR3 is TGTGCCAGCAGTTACTGGGCGCGGGAGGGCCACAATGAGCAGTTCTTC.

This clone was counted a few times. V is TRBV5-1 and J is TRBJ1-5; the D is unclear. The germline gives CDR1 SGHRS, CDR2 YFSETQ. The CDR3 has 14 residues. The V end lost 0 bases, the J end lost 4 bases, and 8 bases lay between the germline ends. CDR3 coding DNA: TGCGCCAGCAGCTTGGGAGGGATTAATCAGCCCCAGCATTTT. Its protein is CASSLGGINQPQHF.

V is TRBV24-1 and J is TRBJ2-3; weak D call: TRBD2 (6 bases). This CDR3 is built from 16 residues. V lost 2 bases, J lost 0 bases, and 11 bases lay in between. CDR1 and CDR2 from the germline V gene are KGHDR and SFDVKD. CDR3 in amino acids: CATSDYSGVSTDTQYF. CDR3 coding DNA: TGTGCCACCAGTGATTACTCGGGAGTGAGCACAGATACGCAGTATTTT.

This rearrangement joins TRBV3-1 (or the pseudogene TRBV3-2) to TRBJ1-1; 9 bases fit TRBD1. Germline lookup yields CDR1 LGHDT and CDR2 YNNKEL (reference sequence). The CDR3 consists of 15 residues. V shed 4 bases, J shed 1 base, and the junction held 4 bases outside the gene matches. The CDR3 is CASSPRDRENTEAFF. The CDR3 DNA reads as TGTGCCAGCAGCCCCCGGGACAGGGAGAACACTGAAGCTTTCTTT.

The gene calls are TRBV29-1 and TRBJ2-6, with D possibly matching TRBD1 (5 bases). The V gene lost 4 bases and the J gene lost 4 bases, with 23 bases spanning the gap. Germline loops: CDR1 SQVTM, CDR2 ANQGSEA. CDR3 length: 18 residues. The CDR3 protein is CSVVYSQGDLGGANVLTF. The CDR3 DNA sequence: TGCAGCGTTGTTTATTCCCAGGGCGACCTGGGCGGGGCCAACGTCCTGACTTTC.

This chain connects TRBV27 to TRBJ2-3, with 8 bases fitting TRBD2. This CDR3 has 14 residues. CDR1 is MNHEY and CDR2 is SMNVEV in the germline V gene (reference sequence). V lost 3 bases, J lost 3 bases, and 2 bases stayed unmatched. CDR3 residues: CASSFTSGTDTQYF. For the CDR3, the DNA is TGTGCCAGCAGTTTTACTAGCGGAACAGATACGCAGTATTTT.

The chain links TRBV28 to TRBJ2-1, with 10 bases fitting TRBD2. V dropped 2 bases and J dropped 3; count of bases not matched to a gene: 7. This CDR3 region has 17 residues. CDR1 is MDHEN and CDR2 is SYDVKM in the germline V gene. CDR3 protein: CASSLPGASGSYNEQFF. The CDR3 region has the DNA TGTGCCAGCAGTTTACCCGGGGCTAGCGGGAGCTACAATGAGCAGTTCTTC. Full variable domain (rest looked up from reference TRBV28 and TRBJ2-1): DVKVTQSSRYLVKRTGEKVFLECVQDMDHENMFWYRQDPGLGLRLIYFSYDVKMKEKGDIPEGYSVSREKKERFSLILESASTNQTSMYLCASSLPGASGSYNEQFFGPGTRLTVL.

This clone has a handful of counts. CDR3 in amino acids: CASSHGTGGVEQYF. The CDR3 coding sequence is TGTGCCAGCAGTCACGGGACAGGGGGGGTCGAGCAGTACTTC. V is TRBV27 and J is TRBJ2-7; 11 bases map to TRBD1. Trimming removed 5 bases from V and 6 bases from J; junction bases left unmatched: 6. CDR1 MNHEY and CDR2 SMNVEV come from the germline V gene (reference sequence). The CDR3 is made up of 14 amino acids.

This chain links TRBV7-2 with TRBJ2-3; TRBD2 matches at 9 bases. The CDR3 has 14 residues. CDR1 and CDR2 from the germline V gene are SGHTA and FQGNSA. V was pared by 5 bases and J by 9 bases, with 9 bases of the junction left unmatched. The CDR3 bases are TGTGCCAGCAGCCCAAAAAGACTAGCGGAAACGCAGTATTTT. Encoded protein: CASSPKRLAETQYF.

This clone was counted a few times. This sequence joins TRBV15 and TRBJ2-3; the match to TRBD2 covers 8 bases. Germline V gives CDR1 LNHNV, CDR2 YYDKDF (reference sequence). CDR3 length equals 11 residues. J lost 10 bases, V lost 5 bases, and 2 bases had no gene match. The CDR3 reads CATSPGRAQYF. The CDR3 nucleotides are TGTGCCACCAGCCCCGGGAGGGCGCAGTATTTT. The whole variable domain, remainder taken from reference TRBV15 and TRBJ2-3, is DAMVIQNPRYQVTQFGKPVTLSCSQTLNHNVMYWYQQKSSQAPKLLFHYYDKDFNNEADTPDNFQSRRPNTSFCFLDIRSPGLGDTAMYLCATSPGRAQYFGPGTRLTVL.

V and J are TRBV19 and TRBJ2-1; tentatively, D is TRBD2 (5 bases). V lost 4 bases to trimming and J lost 3 bases, with 7 bases between them. The CDR3 sequence is 13 residues long. CDR1 LNHDA and CDR2 SQIVND come from the germline V gene (reference sequence). CDR3 DNA sequence: TGTGCCAGTAGTACAGCGGACTACAATGAGCAGTTCTTC. Translating it yields CASSTADYNEQFF.

This clone appeared a single time. This sequence joins TRBV9 and TRBJ2-4; tentative D call: TRBD1 (7 bases). Trimming removed 2 bases at V and 3 bases at J, with 15 bases between. The germline CDR1 and CDR2 sequences are SGDLS and YYNGEE. This CDR3 contains 16 residues. The CDR3 is CASSVRQGLDKNIQYF. The CDR3 bases are TGTGCCAGCAGCGTCCGACAGGGACTCGACAAAAACATTCAGTACTTC. The full variable domain, with the rest looked up from reference TRBV9 and TRBJ2-4, is DSGVTQTPKHLITATGQRVTLRCSPRSGDLSVYWYQQSLDQGLQFLIQYYNGEERAKGNILERFSAQQFPDLHSELNLSSLELGDSALYFCASSVRQGLDKNIQYFGAGTRLSVL.